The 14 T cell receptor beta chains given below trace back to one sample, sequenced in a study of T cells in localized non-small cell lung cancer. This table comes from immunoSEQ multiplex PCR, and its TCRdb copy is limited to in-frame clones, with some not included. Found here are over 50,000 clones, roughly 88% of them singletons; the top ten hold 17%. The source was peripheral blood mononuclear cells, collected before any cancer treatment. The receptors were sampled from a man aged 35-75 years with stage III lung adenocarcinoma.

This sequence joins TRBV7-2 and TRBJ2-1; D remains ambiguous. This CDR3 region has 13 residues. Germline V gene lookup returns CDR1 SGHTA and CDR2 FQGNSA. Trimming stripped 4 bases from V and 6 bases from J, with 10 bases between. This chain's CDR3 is CASSWVTGNEQFF. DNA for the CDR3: TGTGCCAGCAGCTGGGTGACCGGCAATGAGCAGTTCTTC.

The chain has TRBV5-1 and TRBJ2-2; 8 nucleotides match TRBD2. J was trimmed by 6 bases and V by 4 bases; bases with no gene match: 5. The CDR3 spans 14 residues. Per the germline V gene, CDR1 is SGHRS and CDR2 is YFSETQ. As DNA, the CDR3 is TGCGCCAGCAGCCCTCGGGAGGGGGCCGGGGAGCTGTTTTTT. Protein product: CASSPREGAGELFF.

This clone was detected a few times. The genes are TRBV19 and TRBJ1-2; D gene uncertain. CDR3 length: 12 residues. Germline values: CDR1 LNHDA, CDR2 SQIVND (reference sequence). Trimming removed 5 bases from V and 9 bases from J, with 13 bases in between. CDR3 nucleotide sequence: TGTGCCAGTAGTCCGGACGGCCAGAGCTACACCTTC. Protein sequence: CASSPDGQSYTF.

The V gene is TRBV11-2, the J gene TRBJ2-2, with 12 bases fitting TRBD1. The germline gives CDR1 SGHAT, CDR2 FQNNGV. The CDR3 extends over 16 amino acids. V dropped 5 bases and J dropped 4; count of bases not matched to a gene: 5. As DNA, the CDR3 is TGTGCCAGCAGCCCCGGGACAGGGGGCGTCACCGGGGAGCTGTTTTTT. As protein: CASSPGTGGVTGELFF.

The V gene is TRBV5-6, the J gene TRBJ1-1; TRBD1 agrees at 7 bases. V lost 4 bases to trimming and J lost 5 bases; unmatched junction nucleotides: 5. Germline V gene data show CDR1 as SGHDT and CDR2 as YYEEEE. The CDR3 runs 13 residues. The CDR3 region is CASSVDRRTEAFF. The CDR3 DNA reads TGTGCCAGCAGCGTGGACAGGAGGACTGAAGCTTTCTTT. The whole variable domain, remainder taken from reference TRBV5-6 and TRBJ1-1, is DAGVTQSPTHLIKTRGQQVTLRCSPKSGHDTVSWYQQALGQGPQFIFQYYEEEERQRGNFPDRFSGHQFPNYSSELNVNALLLGDSALYLCASSVDRRTEAFFGQGTRLTVV.

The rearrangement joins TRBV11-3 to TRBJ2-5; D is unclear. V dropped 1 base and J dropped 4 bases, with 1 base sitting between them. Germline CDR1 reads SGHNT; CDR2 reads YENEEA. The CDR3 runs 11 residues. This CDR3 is CASSLVETQYF. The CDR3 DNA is TGTGCCAGCAGCTTAGTAGAGACCCAGTACTTC.

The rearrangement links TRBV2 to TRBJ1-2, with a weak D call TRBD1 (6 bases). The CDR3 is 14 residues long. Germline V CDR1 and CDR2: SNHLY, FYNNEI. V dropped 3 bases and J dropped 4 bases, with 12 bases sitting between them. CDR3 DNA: TGTGCCAGCAGTGATGGGGGGGGCCCCTATGGCTACACCTTC. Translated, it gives CASSDGGGPYGYTF.

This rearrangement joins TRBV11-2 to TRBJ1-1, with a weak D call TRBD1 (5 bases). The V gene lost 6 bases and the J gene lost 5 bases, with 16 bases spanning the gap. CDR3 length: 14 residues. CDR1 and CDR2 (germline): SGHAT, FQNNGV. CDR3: CASRPGRGTTEAFF. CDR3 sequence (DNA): TGTGCCAGCAGGCCTGGACGGGGGACTACTGAAGCTTTCTTT.

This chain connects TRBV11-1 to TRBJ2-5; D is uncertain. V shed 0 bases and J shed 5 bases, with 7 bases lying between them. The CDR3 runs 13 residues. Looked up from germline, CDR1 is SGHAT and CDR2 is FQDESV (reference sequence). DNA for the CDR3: TGTGCCAGCAGCTTAGCGATTGGGGAGACCCAGTACTTC. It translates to CASSLAIGETQYF.

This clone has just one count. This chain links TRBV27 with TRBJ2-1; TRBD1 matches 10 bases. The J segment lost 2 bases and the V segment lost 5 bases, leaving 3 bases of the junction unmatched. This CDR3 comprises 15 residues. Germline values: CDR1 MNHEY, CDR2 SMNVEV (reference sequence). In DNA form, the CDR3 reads TGTGCCAGCAGTCTCGGGACAGGGGCCTACAATGAGCAGTTCTTC. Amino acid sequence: CASSLGTGAYNEQFF.

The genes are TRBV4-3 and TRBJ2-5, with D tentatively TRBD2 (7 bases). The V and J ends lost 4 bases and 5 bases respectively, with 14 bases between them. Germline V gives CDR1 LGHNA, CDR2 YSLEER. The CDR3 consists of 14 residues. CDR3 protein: CASSLGGGGETQYF. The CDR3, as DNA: TGCGCCAGCAGCCTCGGCGGGGGCGGGGAGACCCAGTACTTC.

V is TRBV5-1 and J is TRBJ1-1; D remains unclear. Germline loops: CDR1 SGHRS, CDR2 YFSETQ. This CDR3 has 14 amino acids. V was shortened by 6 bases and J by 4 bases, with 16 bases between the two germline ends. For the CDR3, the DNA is TGCGCCAGCATCTCCGGTGAGGGTGGCACTGAAGCTTTCTTT. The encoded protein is CASISGEGGTEAFF.

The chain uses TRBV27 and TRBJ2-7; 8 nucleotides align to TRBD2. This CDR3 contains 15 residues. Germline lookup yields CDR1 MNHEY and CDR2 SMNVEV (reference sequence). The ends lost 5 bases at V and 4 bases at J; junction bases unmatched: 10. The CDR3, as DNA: TGTGCCAGCAGTATAGCGGGAAGCTCCTATTACGAGCAGTACTTC. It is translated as CASSIAGSSYYEQYF.

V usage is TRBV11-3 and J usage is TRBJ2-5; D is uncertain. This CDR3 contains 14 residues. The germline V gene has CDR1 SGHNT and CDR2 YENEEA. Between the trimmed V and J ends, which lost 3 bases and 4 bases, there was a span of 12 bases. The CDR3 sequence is CASSLSELPETQYF. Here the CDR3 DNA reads TGTGCCAGCAGCTTGTCGGAATTACCAGAGACCCAGTACTTC.